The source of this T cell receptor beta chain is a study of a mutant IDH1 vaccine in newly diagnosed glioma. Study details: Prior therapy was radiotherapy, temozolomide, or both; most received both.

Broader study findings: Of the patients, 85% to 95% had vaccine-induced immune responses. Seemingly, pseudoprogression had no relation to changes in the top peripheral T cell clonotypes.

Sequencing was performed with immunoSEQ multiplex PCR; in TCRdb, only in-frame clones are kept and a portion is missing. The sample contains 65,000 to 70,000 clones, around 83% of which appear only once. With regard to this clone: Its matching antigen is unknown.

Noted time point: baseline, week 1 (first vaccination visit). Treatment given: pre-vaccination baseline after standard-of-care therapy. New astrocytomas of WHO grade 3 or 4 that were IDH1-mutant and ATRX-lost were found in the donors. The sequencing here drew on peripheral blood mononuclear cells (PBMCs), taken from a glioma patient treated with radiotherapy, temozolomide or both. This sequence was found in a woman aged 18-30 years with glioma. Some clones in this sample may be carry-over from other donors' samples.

The CDR3 DNA reads TGTGCCAGCAGTTACTCTTGGGCCTACCGATATAGCAATCAGCCCCAGCATTTT. The encoded protein is CASSYSWAYRYSNQPQHF. V usage is TRBV6-7 and J usage is TRBJ1-5, with unresolved D. TRBV6-7 qualifies as an ORF whose function is uncertain. CDR3 length: 18 amino acids. Trimming took 0 bases from V and 0 from J, leaving 15 bases between them.